These 22 T cell receptor beta chains came from one sample sequenced in a study of T-cell reconstitution after alpha-beta-depleted transplantation in children. The authors prepared the TCRbeta library with unique molecular identifiers. TCRdb redid the calling of the PCR reads with MiXCR, one entry per CDR3 protein. Among approximately 400,000 distinct CDR3 sequences listed, roughly 11% were seen once. The specimen was PBMCs from the stem cell graft donor, collected from the stem cell graft. The source is a human donor who donated a stem cell graft to a child with acute myeloid leukemia.

The chain couples TRBV5-1 to TRBJ2-2; D may correspond to TRBD1 or TRBD2 (5 bases each). The CDR3 loop spans 13 amino acids. V lost 7 bases and J lost 7, with 14 bases in between. CDR1 SGHRS and CDR2 YFSETQ come from the germline V gene. The CDR3 reads CASSGTLLGELFF. The CDR3 DNA reads TGCGCCAGCTCTGGGACCTTGCTCGGGGAGCTGTTTTTT.

This clonotype was seen a few times. The V gene is TRBV5-6, the J gene TRBJ1-5; TRBD1 matches at 7 bases. This CDR3 has 15 residues. Germline V CDR1 and CDR2: SGHDT, YYEEEE. J was trimmed by 4 bases and V by 3 bases; bases with no gene match: 7. The chain's CDR3 is CASSSRDRVNQPQHF. DNA for the CDR3: TGTGCCAGCAGCTCCCGGGACAGAGTGAATCAGCCCCAGCATTTT.

The chain employs TRBV30 and TRBJ2-7; D gene uncertain. Per germline, CDR1 GTSNPN and CDR2 SVGIG (reference sequence). V was clipped by 2 bases and J by 9 bases, with 11 bases between them. This CDR3 spans 11 amino acids. The CDR3 sequence: CAWSSLHGQYF. In nucleotides, the CDR3 is TGTGCCTGGAGTTCCCTGCACGGGCAGTACTTC.

This clonotype has just a few counts. The chain couples TRBV7-2 to TRBJ1-1; weak D call: TRBD1 (5 bases). Germline-derived CDR1 and CDR2 are SGHTA and FQGNSA. The CDR3 extends over 14 amino acids. Trimming removed 7 bases from V and 0 bases from J, with 12 bases in between. DNA of the CDR3: TGTGCCAGCACCCCGGGGCCAATGAACACTGAAGCTTTCTTT. Residues: CASTPGPMNTEAFF.

This clonotype came up a few times. The chain links TRBV20-1 to TRBJ2-3; 9 bases fit TRBD2. Germline CDR1 reads DFQATT; CDR2 reads SNEGSKA (reference sequence). CDR3 length: 14 residues. With 6 bases clipped from V and 6 bases from J, the junction kept 10 bases outside the gene matches. The CDR3 DNA is TGCAGTGCCATCTATAGCGGGGGAGGGGATACGCAGTATTTT. As protein: CSAIYSGGGDTQYF.

This clonotype has a count of ten or more. The genes are TRBV6-2 or TRBV6-3 and TRBJ2-7, with D possibly matching TRBD1 (7 bases). Germline V gene lookup returns CDR1 MNHEY and CDR2 SVGEGT. This CDR3 is built from 13 residues. The V gene lost 1 base and the J gene lost 6 bases, with 10 bases spanning the gap. In nucleotides, the CDR3 is TGTGCCAGCAGTTACTGGCGGGACAGCGAGCAGTACTTC. Its translation is CASSYWRDSEQYF.

The V gene is TRBV7-2, the J gene TRBJ2-2; 7 nucleotides agree with TRBD2. The junction had 4 bases not matched to a gene; V was cut back by 2 bases and J by 4 bases. Germline lookup yields CDR1 SGHTA and CDR2 FQGNSA. This CDR3 region has 15 residues. CDR3 protein: CASSLPSGGTGELFF. CDR3 DNA: TGTGCCAGCAGCTTACCGTCGGGAGGCACCGGGGAGCTGTTTTTT.

This clonotype showed up just a few times. This chain joins TRBV20-1 and TRBJ2-1; the match to TRBD2 covers 9 bases. The germline V gene has CDR1 DFQATT and CDR2 SNEGSKA (reference sequence). The CDR3 is 15 amino acids. V lost 6 bases to trimming and J lost 0 bases; unmatched junction nucleotides: 6. The CDR3 region is CSAWGLANSYNEQFF. For the CDR3, the DNA is TGCAGTGCATGGGGACTAGCAAACTCCTACAATGAGCAGTTCTTC.

The rearrangement joins TRBV5-1 to TRBJ1-4, with 7 positions matching TRBD1. The CDR3 extends over 14 amino acids. The trim removed 4 bases at V and 6 bases at J, leaving 6 bases unmatched. Germline CDR1 reads SGHRS; CDR2 reads YFSETQ. CDR3 in amino acids: CASSTQGLYEKLFF. As DNA, the CDR3 is TGCGCCAGCAGCACACAGGGGCTATATGAAAAACTGTTTTTT.

The chain uses TRBV20-1 and TRBJ2-1; 11 bases agree with TRBD2. V lost 0 bases and J lost 10; bases outside the gene matches: 5. CDR1 and CDR2 (germline): DFQATT, SNEGSKA (reference sequence). This CDR3 has 14 residues. CDR3 amino acids: CSARDLAGGREQFF. The CDR3 nucleotides are TGCAGTGCTAGAGATCTAGCGGGGGGCCGGGAGCAGTTCTTC.

V and J are TRBV18 and TRBJ2-5; 8 bases line up with TRBD2. Germline assignment: CDR1 KGHSH and CDR2 LQKENI. The CDR3 consists of 17 residues. V shed 0 bases, J shed 3 bases, and the junction held 9 bases outside the gene matches. CDR3 loop: CASSPPSLELAEETQYF. CDR3 DNA: TGTGCCAGCTCACCACCCTCGTTGGAACTAGCGGAAGAGACCCAGTACTTC.

This clonotype was seen a handful of times. This chain joins TRBV27 and TRBJ2-3; D not resolved. The V gene's germline CDR1 is MNHEY and CDR2 SMNVEV (reference sequence). This CDR3 has 13 residues. Trimming left V 2 bases short and J 4 bases short, with 7 bases between. DNA for the CDR3: TGTGCCAGCAGTTTAAATCCCGCAGATACGCAGTATTTT. Translated: CASSLNPADTQYF.

This clonotype was detected a few times. The rearrangement joins TRBV9 to TRBJ2-3; the match to TRBD2 covers 14 bases. This CDR3 spans 17 amino acids. Unmatched junction bases numbered 4, after V lost 3 bases and J lost 1 base. The germline V gene has CDR1 SGDLS and CDR2 YYNGEE. The CDR3 sequence is CASSAGTSGGGTDTQYF. The CDR3 region has the DNA TGTGCCAGCAGCGCCGGGACTAGCGGGGGAGGCACAGATACGCAGTATTTT.

This clonotype occurred a few times. This chain joins TRBV3-1 and TRBJ2-7; D is unclear. V lost 1 base to trimming and J lost 3 bases, with 4 bases between them. The CDR3 is 12 residues long. In germline, CDR1 is LGHDT, CDR2 YNNKEL (reference sequence). CDR3 coding DNA: TGTGCCAGCAGCCAAGGGGGCTACGAGCAGTACGTC. Amino acids: CASSQGGYEQYV.

This clonotype appeared many times. The genes are TRBV5-6 and TRBJ2-2; TRBD1 might be the D (6 bases). The CDR3 is 16 residues long. V was trimmed by 4 bases and J by 4 bases, leaving 17 bases between them. Germline CDR1 reads SGHDT; CDR2 reads YYEEEE. The CDR3 sequence: CASSLLGQSSTGELFF. The CDR3 region has the DNA TGTGCCAGCAGCCTTCTCGGACAGTCTTCCACCGGGGAGCTGTTTTTT.

This clonotype was recorded a few times. The V and J genes are TRBV20-1 and TRBJ2-4, with 8 bases fitting TRBD1. V shed 0 bases and J 2 bases; nucleotides not matched to a gene: 9. Germline V lookup: CDR1 DFQATT, CDR2 SNEGSKA (reference sequence). The CDR3 length is 17 residues. The CDR3 DNA follows: TGCAGTGCTAGAGATCCGGGACAGGTTGGGTCCAAAAACATTCAGTACTTC. The encoded protein is CSARDPGQVGSKNIQYF.

The J gene is TRBJ2-3, the V gene TRBV20-1; either TRBD1 or TRBD2 may fit D (5 bases each). CDR1 and CDR2 from the germline V gene are DFQATT and SNEGSKA (reference sequence). Trimming removed 1 base at V and 2 bases at J, with 10 bases between. This CDR3 comprises 14 residues. CDR3 DNA: TGCAGTGCTAGAGCGAGGGGTTCCACAGATACGCAGTATTTT. As protein: CSARARGSTDTQYF.

The chain recombines TRBV9 with TRBJ1-1, with TRBD1 matching over 7 bases. With 4 bases clipped from V and 0 bases from J, the junction kept 6 bases outside the gene matches. The germline V gene encodes CDR1 SGDLS and CDR2 YYNGEE. The length of the CDR3 is 15 residues. As DNA, the CDR3 is TGTGCCAGCAGCCTCATACAGGGGATGAACACTGAAGCTTTCTTT. This codes for CASSLIQGMNTEAFF.

The J gene is TRBJ1-2, the V gene TRBV7-2; the D is unclear. V was trimmed by 4 bases and J by 4 bases, leaving 7 bases between them. Germline values: CDR1 SGHTA, CDR2 FQGNSA. The CDR3 covers 12 residues. The CDR3 nucleotides read TGTGCCAGCAGCTCAGTCCTCTATGGCTACACCTTC. Translated, it gives CASSSVLYGYTF.

This clonotype was found many times. V gene TRBV12-3 or TRBV12-4 combines with J gene TRBJ1-4; D call uncertain. V was clipped by 7 bases and J by 1 base, with 13 bases between them. This CDR3 is 15 amino acids long. CDR3 residues: CASKRGGITNEKLFF. The CDR3 DNA reads TGTGCCAGCAAACGGGGAGGTATAACTAATGAAAAACTGTTTTTT.

This clonotype was seen ten or more times. V and J are TRBV6-5 and TRBJ1-4; no reliable D call. The CDR3 extends over 14 amino acids. Germline V gene sequence: CDR1 MNHEY, CDR2 SVGAGI. Trimming shortened V by 0 bases and J by 10 bases, and 12 bases separated the two germline ends. DNA of the CDR3: TGTGCCAGCAGTTACTCTCCCTATTGGGTAAAACTGTTTTTT. As protein: CASSYSPYWVKLFF.

The chain joins TRBV9 to TRBJ2-3, with 8 positions matching TRBD2. This CDR3 has 18 amino acids. V lost 4 bases, J lost 0 bases, and 13 bases stayed unmatched. The V gene's germline CDR1 is SGDLS and CDR2 YYNGEE. For the CDR3, the DNA is TGTGCCAGCAGCCACGAGCGGGGGAGACGTGCTAGCACAGATACGCAGTATTTT. Translated, it gives CASSHERGRRASTDTQYF. Supplemented by reference TRBV9 and TRBJ2-3, the full variable domain reads DSGVTQTPKHLITATGQRVTLRCSPRSGDLSVYWYQQSLDQGLQFLIQYYNGEERAKGNILERFSAQQFPDLHSELNLSSLELGDSALYFCASSHERGRRASTDTQYFGPGTRLTVL.